This T cell receptor beta chain was captured in a study of blood T cell repertoires in COVID-19. Turning to the study itself: Samples of COVID-19 (acute and convalescent) were obtained from the United States, Italy and Spain. The analysed material was cDNA or gDNA that came from T cells, B-cell-depleted T cells, or PBMCs.

As processed by the authors: Estimates of nucleated cell counts were drawn from the amplification of reference gene primers. Only in-frame clones appear in the TCRdb table, and some are missing; sequencing was by immunoSEQ multiplex PCR. V, J and clone size were drawn from that table, and D and trimming were deduced from the DNA. There are tens of thousands of clones in the sample; about four fifths occur only once, and about 25% lies in the top ten. The CDR3 consists of 13 residues. Germline V gene sequence: CDR1 MNHEY, CDR2 SVGAGI. V lost 6 bases and J lost 4, with 7 bases in between. V usage is TRBV6-5 and J usage is TRBJ1-6; D might be TRBD1 (5 bases). The sequence was collected from a human donor with acute or convalescent COVID-19. The donor label of this sample is uncertain. What was sequenced was peripheral blood. CDR3 in amino acids: CASRGGYNSPLHF. The CDR3 DNA follows: TGTGCCAGCAGGGGGGGTTATAATTCACCCCTCCACTTT.